This note documents a single T cell receptor (beta chain) sequence. This clone was counted between two and nine times. This receptor's antigen is unknown. One base away there is no much larger clone; base qualities are not given. V is clipped by 0 bases and J by 0 bases, and the sequence between their germline boundaries is 9 bases long. The CDR1 and CDR2 encoded by the germline V gene are ENHRY and SYGVKD. The CDR3 runs 15 amino acids, cysteine and phenylalanine included. Kept here is only the CDR3 DNA, which spans 45 bases and is read in frame from base 1. This sample stems from a study of beta chain features in type 1 diabetes (dated by TCRdb to about 2018). For context, the study as a whole: Patients and healthy donors did not differ in mean age, gender distribution, total cell number or subset yield. A total of approximately 100 million sorted cells were examined across all samples, and the number of cells per subset was strongly correlated with RNA yield. The study compared the TCRB repertoires of sorted circulating CD4+ T cell subsets in recently diagnosed type 1 diabetes patients with those in matched healthy donors. Whereas all 30 or so donors provided naive and central memory subsets, regulatory and stem cell-like memory subsets were isolated from just 8 patients and roughly 8 healthy donors.

A single peripheral blood draw of about 116 mL on average was collected from each donor into heparinised tubes. A BD FACSAria II was used to sort naive, central memory, regulatory and stem cell-like memory CD4+ T cells with a panel that included CD45RO, CCR7, CD25, CD127, CD95 and CD27. All sorted populations exceeded 95% purity. PBMCs were isolated right away by Lymphoprep density gradient centrifugation and were stained directly, without culture. To minimize batch effects, samples were stained and sorted in pairs, one healthy donor with one patient per experiment. Results the study describes overall, beyond this receptor: At VDJ recombination sites, type 1 diabetes patients had fewer insertions and more deleted nucleotides, which implies abnormalities in thymic rearrangement. A moderate but significant shortening of TCRB CDR3 length was observed in type 1 diabetes patients in all four CD4+ subsets. Sequencing cDNA rather than genomic DNA could over-represent highly expressing activated cells, although activation and CD3 levels did not differ between groups. Shorter templates might have been favored by PCR, but patient and control samples were amplified and corrected together, so both groups would have been affected equally by any skew. Naive, central memory and regulatory TCRB repertoires appeared to be more similar among patients than among healthy donors. HLA sub-analyses involved small numbers of individuals, so any influence of HLA type on TCRB rearrangement remained unresolved.

The entire isolated RNA was reverse transcribed using the High Capacity cDNA Reverse Transcription Kit, and thus expressed TCRB transcripts were sequenced. Deep immunoSEQ sequencing was applied to naive, central memory and regulatory T cell samples, giving an average of around 4 million total reads per sample. Sorted cells were lysed in RLT buffer and RNA was extracted with DNase-treated RNeasy Micro or Mini kits, depending on cell number. To prevent cross-contamination, every cell subset was processed on its own, while patient and healthy donor samples were processed together. The immunoSEQ multiplex PCR was used to amplify TCRB sequences from cDNA, yielding 87-bp fragments that span the CDR3 region. The amplicons were sequenced using the Illumina HiSeq platform. The authors' analysis ran thus. PCR bias was computationally corrected using synthetic template baselines, reads within Hamming distance 2 were collapsed, and singletons that could not be merged were discarded. Reads were aligned against IMGT so that V, D and J genes, CDR3 length and insertions or deletions at six rearrangement sites could be assigned. Within each subset, clonotype counts were normalized to sorted cell number, after which true diversity and Gini coefficients were computed with the tcR R package. The overlap coefficient, calculated on TCRB nucleotide sequences, was used to quantify repertoire sharing. As a proxy for the pre-selection repertoire, out-of-frame TCRB sequences from naive cells were analyzed. TCRdb retrieved this table from immuneACCESS and kept in-frame rearrangements only. Not all clones are present; in checked studies, unresolved V genes account for under half, and no reason is known for the remainder. That table supplies the V and J calls and clone size; D and trimming were determined from the DNA. This sample is represented by over 200,000 clones; under 13% of them were singletons. The leading ten clones occupy over 0.015% of the sample.

The V and J segments used are TRBV10-3 and TRBJ2-7; no D segment can be confidently identified. The source material was naive CD4+ T cells from blood. Read against the paper, the sample's cell subset or site label means: true naive CD4+ T cells. This clonotype originated in a man aged 30-40 years with type 1 diabetes. CDR3 reads: CAISESLSYSYEQYF. DNA sequence: TGTGCCATCAGTGAGTCTTTAAGCTACTCCTACGAGCAGTACTTC.